Below, one TCR beta chain is given with its context. This CDR3 spans 13 amino acids. The V gene's germline CDR1 is GTSNPN and CDR2 SVGIG (reference sequence). J was trimmed by 7 bases and V by 4 bases; bases with no gene match: 3. This specimen belongs to a study of cytomegalovirus exposure and HLA in healthy donors. Use of 60 Vbeta and 13 Jbeta primers characterized the PCR. Data came from immunoSEQ multiplex PCR; TCRdb stores just in-frame clones and leaves some out. The repertoire consists of around 250,000 clones, with 81% occurring once and the leading ten covering 7% to 9%. Sequenced: PBMCs. This clonotype originated in a woman in her sixties in good health and CMV-seropositive. The gene calls are TRBV30 and TRBJ2-2; 10 positions agree with TRBD2. This CDR3 is CAWTSGSVGELFF. As DNA, the CDR3 is TGTGCCTGGACTAGCGGGAGTGTCGGGGAGCTGTTTTTT.